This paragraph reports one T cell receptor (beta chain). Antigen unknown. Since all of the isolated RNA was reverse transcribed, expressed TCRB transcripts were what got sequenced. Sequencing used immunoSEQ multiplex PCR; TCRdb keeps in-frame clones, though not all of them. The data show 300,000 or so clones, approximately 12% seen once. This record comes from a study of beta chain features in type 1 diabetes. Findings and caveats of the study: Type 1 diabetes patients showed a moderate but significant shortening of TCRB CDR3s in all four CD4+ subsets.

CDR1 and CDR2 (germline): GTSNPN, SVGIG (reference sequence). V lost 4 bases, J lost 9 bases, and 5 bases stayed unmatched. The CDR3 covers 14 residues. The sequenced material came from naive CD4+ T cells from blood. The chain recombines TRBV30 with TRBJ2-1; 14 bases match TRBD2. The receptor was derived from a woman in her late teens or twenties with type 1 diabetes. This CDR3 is CAWTPGLAGVEQFF. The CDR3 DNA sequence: TGTGCCTGGACTCCGGGACTAGCGGGAGTTGAGCAGTTCTTC.